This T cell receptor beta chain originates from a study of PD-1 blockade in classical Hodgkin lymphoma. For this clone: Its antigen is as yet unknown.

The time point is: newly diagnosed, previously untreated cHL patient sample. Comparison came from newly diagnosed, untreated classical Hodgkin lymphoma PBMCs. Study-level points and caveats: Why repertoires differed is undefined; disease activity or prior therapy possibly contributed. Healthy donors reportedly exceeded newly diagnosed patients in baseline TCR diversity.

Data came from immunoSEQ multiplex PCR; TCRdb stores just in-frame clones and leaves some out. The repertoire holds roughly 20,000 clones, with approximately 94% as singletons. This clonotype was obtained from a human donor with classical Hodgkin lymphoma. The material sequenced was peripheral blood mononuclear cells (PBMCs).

The CDR3 here is CAISESNSGATDTQYF. Here the CDR3 DNA reads TGTGCCATCAGTGAGAGCAACAGCGGGGCCACAGATACGCAGTATTTT. The gene calls are TRBV10-3 and TRBJ2-3, with 7 bases matching TRBD2. This CDR3 contains 16 residues. Germline V gives CDR1 ENHRY, CDR2 SYGVKD. V gave up 2 bases and J gave up 2 bases; unmatched junction bases: 7.